These T cell receptor beta chains were read from a single sample in a study of early T cells in non-severe SARS-CoV-2 infection. MiXCR was run by TCRdb on the 5' RACE reads, yielding one entry per CDR3 protein. The sample lists about 80,000 distinct CDR3 sequences, approximately 12% occurring once. Sequenced here: whole blood, sampled at baseline. These receptors originate from an adult who was a healthcare worker with PCR-confirmed SARS-CoV-2 infection or an uninfected control (not recorded which). The donor label of this sample is uncertain. CDR3s include the opening cysteine and the closing phenylalanine or tryptophan. Fields, in order: J gene, V gene, D gene, clone size, CDR3 DNA, CDR3 protein. The D gene is left open where the match is weak. Size tells how often a clone was seen (once, few, many) or the class of an expanded clone, and some rows leave it out.

J: TRBJ1-6
V: TRBV2
D: .
size: .
DNA: TGTGCCAGCACCGGACTAGGACAAAATAATTCACCCCTCCACTTT
CDR3: CASTGLGQNNSPLHF

J: TRBJ2-5
V: TRBV2
D: .
size: .
DNA: TGTGCCAGCAGTAAGGTCTCCAACCAAGAGACCCAGTACTTC
CDR3: CASSKVSNQETQYF

J: TRBJ2-2
V: TRBV14
D: .
size: medium-sized
DNA: TGTGCCAGCAGCCAAGGTGAAGGGTCCGGGGAGCTGTTTTTT
CDR3: CASSQGEGSGELFF

J: TRBJ2-3
V: TRBV5-8
D: .
size: many
DNA: TGTGCCAGCAGCTTGGGAGGGCCGATTGGAGATACGCAGTATTTT
CDR3: CASSLGGPIGDTQYF

J: TRBJ1-5
V: TRBV2
D: .
size: few
DNA: TGTGCCAGCAACGCAGGATATAGCAATCAGCCCCAGCATTTT
CDR3: CASNAGYSNQPQHF

J: TRBJ2-7
V: TRBV6-9
D: .
size: few
DNA: TGTGCCAGCCCAATCCGGGACCCCCTGGGGGAGCAGTACTTC
CDR3: CASPIRDPLGEQYF

J: TRBJ2-2
V: TRBV6-1
D: .
size: .
DNA: TGTGCCAGCAGTGACGAGCTGTACGGGGAGCTGTTTTTT
CDR3: CASSDELYGELFF

J: TRBJ2-2
V: TRBV6-2/TRBV6-3
D: TRBD1
size: many
DNA: TGTGCCAGCTCAACGGGACAGGGGAACACCGGGGAGCTGTTTTTT
CDR3: CASSTGQGNTGELFF

J: TRBJ2-3
V: TRBV29-1
D: TRBD2
size: few
DNA: TGCAGCGTGGGCGGTAGGGCTAGCGGGAGGGAGAGCACAGATACGCAGTATTTT
CDR3: CSVGGRASGRESTDTQYF

J: TRBJ2-5
V: TRBV15
D: .
size: few
DNA: TGTGCCACCAGCAGAGATTTATTGGAGACCCAGTACTTC
CDR3: CATSRDLLETQYF

J: TRBJ2-2
V: TRBV11-2
D: .
size: few
DNA: TGTGCCGGAGAAGGCGGGAAGGTTGGGGAGCTGTTTTTT
CDR3: CAGEGGKVGELFF

J: TRBJ1-5
V: TRBV3-1
D: .
size: few
DNA: TGTGCCAGCAGCCGGGGGCGAGAGCAGCCCCAGCATTTT
CDR3: CASSRGREQPQHF

J: TRBJ2-3
V: TRBV3-1
D: .
size: .
DNA: TGTGCCAGCAGCCAAGTACTTTGGGCCGGGACAGATACGCAGTATTTT
CDR3: CASSQVLWAGTDTQYF

J: TRBJ2-7
V: TRBV14
D: .
size: many
DNA: TGTGCCAGCAGCCAAGGGCGGGGTACCTACGAGCAGTACTTC
CDR3: CASSQGRGTYEQYF

J: TRBJ2-3
V: TRBV15
D: TRBD1
size: few
DNA: TGTGCCACCAGCAGAGCCACAGGGGGCACAGATACGCAGTATTTT
CDR3: CATSRATGGTDTQYF

J: TRBJ2-1
V: TRBV29-1
D: .
size: few
DNA: TGCAGCGTTGAGCGGGACGTTTACAATGAGCAGTTCTTC
CDR3: CSVERDVYNEQFF

J: TRBJ2-3
V: TRBV12-3/TRBV12-4
D: TRBD2
size: many
DNA: TGTGCCAGCAGTTCTGGGACTAGCGGAAAGTTCACAGATACGCAGTATTTT
CDR3: CASSSGTSGKFTDTQYF

J: TRBJ1-5
V: TRBV4-3
D: .
size: .
DNA: TGCGCCAGCAGCCATCCCCGGCGGATGGGAGGCAATCAGCCCCAGCATTTT
CDR3: CASSHPRRMGGNQPQHF

J: TRBJ2-1
V: TRBV6-6
D: TRBD2
size: .
DNA: TGTGCCAGCAGTTACTCTCGGGAGGTTTCCTACAATGAGCAGTTCTTC
CDR3: CASSYSREVSYNEQFF

J: TRBJ2-3
V: TRBV20-1
D: .
size: .
DNA: TGCAGTGCTAGAAATCTGTACTCTTCAGATACGCAGTATTTT
CDR3: CSARNLYSSDTQYF